These 32 T cell receptor beta chains were sequenced from one sample in a study of patients and donors after allogeneic stem cell transplantation. A single record per CDR3 protein comes from TCRdb applying MiXCR to the RT-PCR reads. The repertoire consists of roughly 880,000 distinct CDR3 sequences, with about a sixth occurring once and the leading ten covering 6%. Specimen: blood, either unsorted or a sorted T cell fraction (not recorded which). The source of these receptors is a human donor who was either an allogeneic HSCT recipient or a stem cell or donor lymphocyte infusion donor (not recorded which). It is not recorded whose cells these are; they may come from a transplant donor.

This clonotype was seen a few times. The CDR3 DNA follows: TGCGCCAGCGGCTCAATCCCTCTGGAACAGAGCACTGAAGCTTTCTTT. Protein sequence: CASGSIPLEQSTEAFF. The V and J genes are TRBV5-1 and TRBJ1-1; D gene ambiguous. The CDR3 totals 16 residues. Trimming shortened V by 7 bases and J by 4 bases, and 23 bases separated the two germline ends. Per germline, CDR1 SGHRS and CDR2 YFSETQ.

This clonotype was detected only once. In nucleotides, the CDR3 is TGCGCCAGCAGCGGCGGTAGTCGGCGTGAGCAGTTCTTC. Amino acid sequence: CASSGGSRREQFF. The V call is TRBV5-1, the J call TRBJ2-1, with no clear D. V gave up 4 bases and J gave up 9 bases, with 14 bases separating them. The CDR3 extends over 13 amino acids. Looked up from germline, CDR1 is SGHRS and CDR2 is YFSETQ.

This clonotype was observed once. The chain combines TRBV5-1 with TRBJ2-1; TRBD1 agrees at 7 bases. The V gene's germline CDR1 is SGHRS and CDR2 YFSETQ. The CDR3 covers 14 residues. V shed 1 base, J shed 7 bases, and the junction held 5 bases outside the gene matches. Here the CDR3 DNA reads TGCGCCAGCAGCTTGCCGGGACAGTGGAATGAGCAGTTCTTC. It yields the protein CASSLPGQWNEQFF.

This clonotype was recorded a few times. The gene calls are TRBV7-2 and TRBJ2-5, with a weak D call TRBD2 (6 bases). Germline-derived CDR1 and CDR2 are SGHTA and FQGNSA. V lost 5 bases to trimming and J lost 4 bases, with 11 bases between them. The CDR3 contains 13 residues. CDR3 bases: TGTGCCAGCAGCCAGAGGAGGGGAGAGACCCAGTACTTC. It yields the protein CASSQRRGETQYF.

This clonotype has a handful of counts. This chain joins TRBV25-1 and TRBJ2-6; D perhaps matches TRBD1 (6 bases). CDR1 MGHDK and CDR2 SYGVNS come from the germline V gene. Trimming took off 4 bases at V and 3 bases at J, with 10 bases between the two ends. CDR3 size: 15 residues. CDR3 protein: CASSAYRDGANVLTF. The CDR3 DNA sequence: TGTGCCAGCAGTGCCTACAGGGATGGGGCCAACGTCCTGACTTTC. Together with reference TRBV25-1 and TRBJ2-6, the CDR3 gives the full variable domain: EADIYQTPRYLVIGTGKKITLECSQTMGHDKMYWYQQDPGMELHLIHYSYGVNSTEKGDLSSESTVSRIRTEHFPLTLESARPSHTSQYLCASSAYRDGANVLTFGAGSRLTVL.

This clonotype has a count of ten or more. The CDR3 loop reads CASSFLAGGAYEQFF. The CDR3 bases are TGCGCCAGCAGCTTTTTAGCGGGAGGAGCCTATGAGCAGTTCTTC. This chain links TRBV5-1 with TRBJ2-1, with 10 nucleotides matching TRBD2. This CDR3 is 15 amino acids long. Germline-derived CDR1 and CDR2 are SGHRS and YFSETQ. Unmatched junction bases numbered 7, after V lost 2 bases and J lost 8 bases.

The table lists this clonotype with a few counts. V gene TRBV6-2 or TRBV6-3 combines with J gene TRBJ1-5; 7 bases align to TRBD1. The CDR3 consists of 14 residues. Germline loops: CDR1 MNHEY, CDR2 SVGEGT. Trimming cost V 5 bases and J 6 bases; bases outside gene matches: 7. CDR3 protein: CASSRQGPSQPQHF. The CDR3 nucleotides read TGTGCCAGCAGTCGACAGGGTCCAAGTCAGCCCCAGCATTTT.

This clonotype was seen only a few times. The chain carries TRBV12-3 or TRBV12-4 and TRBJ2-7; 9 bases fit TRBD2. V lost 2 bases to trimming and J lost 6 bases; unmatched junction nucleotides: 2. The length of the CDR3 is 13 residues. Here the CDR3 DNA reads TGTGCCAGCAGTTTATCTAGCGGGATCGAGCAGTACTTC. Translating it yields CASSLSSGIEQYF.

This clonotype was detected only a few times. The chain recombines TRBV20-1 with TRBJ2-5, with a weak D call TRBD2 (5 bases). The CDR3 is 13 amino acids. Trimming cost V 5 bases and J 4 bases, with 14 bases left between them. Germline CDR1 DFQATT, CDR2 SNEGSKA (reference sequence). DNA of the CDR3: TGCAGTGCTGGTCCCCGGGGTCGAGAGACCCAGTACTTC. Translating it yields CSAGPRGRETQYF.

V gene TRBV12-3 or TRBV12-4 combines with J gene TRBJ2-4, with D possibly matching TRBD1 (6 bases). V shed 1 base and J shed 0 bases, with 22 bases lying between them. The CDR3 length is 20 residues. CDR3 DNA sequence: TGTGCCAGCAGTTTAGGGGCCCCGGACAGACCCCCTGTAGCCAAAAACATTCAGTACTTC. Protein product: CASSLGAPDRPPVAKNIQYF.

The V call is TRBV4-3, the J call TRBJ1-1; TRBD1 might be the D (5 bases). V was clipped by 3 bases and J by 5 bases, with 13 bases between them. This CDR3 spans 14 amino acids. Germline V CDR1 and CDR2: LGHNA, YSLEER. CDR3 amino acids: CASSHLQVRTEAFF. CDR3 DNA sequence: TGCGCCAGCAGCCATCTACAGGTGAGGACTGAAGCTTTCTTT.

This clonotype was counted at least ten times. J is TRBJ2-1 and V is TRBV10-3; 16 bases are shared with TRBD2. The germline V gene encodes CDR1 ENHRY and CDR2 SYGVKD. This CDR3 is 18 amino acids long. V lost 3 bases to trimming and J lost 6 bases; unmatched junction nucleotides: 8. The CDR3 DNA reads as TGTGCCATCAGTGATGGGACTAGCGGGAGGGCCTCGGTCAATGAGCAGTTCTTC. Protein sequence: CAISDGTSGRASVNEQFF.

This clonotype was picked up a small number of times. V usage is TRBV12-3 or TRBV12-4 and J usage is TRBJ2-7, with D possibly being TRBD2 (5 bases). The CDR3 extends over 15 amino acids. The V gene lost 2 bases and the J gene lost 2 bases, with 13 bases spanning the gap. CDR3: CASSLLGGSPYEQYF. CDR3 nucleotide sequence: TGTGCCAGCAGTTTACTCGGCGGGTCCCCCTACGAGCAGTACTTC.

This clonotype was observed a few times. The chain couples TRBV24-1 to TRBJ2-5; 11 nucleotides align to TRBD1. CDR3 length: 13 residues. Germline CDR1 KGHDR, CDR2 SFDVKD. V shed 12 bases and J 4 bases; nucleotides not matched to a gene: 6. CDR3 amino acids: CAVRDRGAETQYF. The CDR3, as DNA: TGTGCCGTCCGGGACAGGGGGGCAGAGACCCAGTACTTC.

This clonotype was counted between two and nine times. The chain has TRBV9 and TRBJ2-3; 9 bases map to TRBD2. CDR1 is SGDLS, CDR2 YYNGEE, per germline. The CDR3 is 16 residues long. V lost 3 bases and J lost 1; bases outside the gene matches: 6. The CDR3 sequence: CASSAPGLARTDTQYF. The CDR3 DNA reads as TGTGCCAGCAGCGCACCGGGACTAGCTCGCACAGATACGCAGTATTTT.

V and J are TRBV11-2 and TRBJ1-3; no definite D call. Germline CDR1 reads SGHAT; CDR2 reads FQNNGV. V dropped 0 bases and J dropped 3 bases, with 9 bases sitting between them. CDR3 size: 15 residues. DNA of the CDR3: TGTGCCAGCAGCTTAGAGAGGAGAGGTGGAAACACCATATATTTT. Encoded protein: CASSLERRGGNTIYF.

The V call is TRBV10-3, the J call TRBJ1-1; 8 nucleotides agree with TRBD1. The ends lost 8 bases at V and 4 bases at J; junction bases unmatched: 6. The CDR3 has 13 residues. Germline V gene data show CDR1 as ENHRY and CDR2 as SYGVKD. The CDR3 DNA is TGTGCCATCGGGGACAGGCGATCCACTGAAGCTTTCTTT. It encodes CAIGDRRSTEAFF.

This clonotype has only a few counts. The V call is TRBV15, the J call TRBJ1-1; D call uncertain. The CDR3 totals 11 residues. Germline V gene lookup returns CDR1 LNHNV and CDR2 YYDKDF (reference sequence). Trimming removed 6 bases at V and 3 bases at J, with 5 bases between. The CDR3 loop is CATSGDTEAFF. DNA of the CDR3: TGTGCCACCAGTGGGGACACTGAAGCTTTCTTT. The complete variable domain, with remaining parts taken from reference TRBV15 and TRBJ1-1, reads DAMVIQNPRYQVTQFGKPVTLSCSQTLNHNVMYWYQQKSSQAPKLLFHYYDKDFNNEADTPDNFQSRRPNTSFCFLDIRSPGLGDTAMYLCATSGDTEAFFGQGTRLTVV.

The chain uses TRBV20-1 and TRBJ2-5; no firm D call. Trimming stripped 0 bases from V and 7 bases from J, with 15 bases between. This CDR3 spans 14 amino acids. Germline lookup yields CDR1 DFQATT and CDR2 SNEGSKA (reference sequence). CDR3 in DNA: TGCAGTGCTAGAGATGTCGCCAGACCGGCGACCCAGTACTTC. Its translation is CSARDVARPATQYF.

This clonotype was observed at least ten times. A junction end diverges from the germline sequence, so it may reflect a read error. The gene calls are TRBV7-9 and TRBJ2-3; D is unresolved. Per germline, CDR1 SEHNR and CDR2 FQNEAQ (reference sequence). The CDR3 loop spans 13 amino acids. CDR3 sequence (DNA): TGCGCCAGCAGCTTGGCGGACACAGATACGCAGTATTTT. This sequence encodes CASSLADTDTQYF. The whole variable domain, remainder taken from reference TRBV7-9 and TRBJ2-3, is DTGVSQNPRHKITKRGQNVTFRCDPISEHNRLYWYRQTLGQGPEFLTYFQNEAQLEKSRLLSDRFSAERPKGSFSTLEIQRTEQGDSAMYLCASSLADTDTQYFGPGTRLTVL.

This clonotype was seen many times. The chain combines TRBV20-1 with TRBJ1-6; 7 bases map to TRBD1. The CDR3 sequence is 16 residues long. Looked up from germline, CDR1 is DFQATT and CDR2 is SNEGSKA (reference sequence). V shed 0 bases and J 8 bases; nucleotides not matched to a gene: 10. The CDR3 sequence: CSARDPLKGGDSPLHF. The CDR3 bases are TGCAGTGCTAGAGATCCTCTTAAAGGGGGCGATTCACCCCTCCACTTT.

This clonotype was picked up a small number of times. This sequence joins TRBV2 and TRBJ1-1; D call uncertain. Germline V gene data show CDR1 as SNHLY and CDR2 as FYNNEI. CDR3 length: 13 residues. With 5 bases removed from V and 6 bases from J, the gap between germline ends came to 13 bases. This chain's CDR3 is CASSREHNSEAFF. CDR3 nucleotide sequence: TGTGCCAGCAGTCGGGAGCATAATTCTGAAGCTTTCTTT. The full variable domain, its missing parts supplied by reference TRBV2 and TRBJ1-1, is EPEVTQTPSHQVTQMGQEVILRCVPISNHLYFYWYRQILGQKVEFLVSFYNNEISEKSEIFDDQFSVERPDGSNFTLKIRSTKLEDSAMYFCASSREHNSEAFFGQGTRLTVV.

The V and J genes are TRBV5-1 and TRBJ2-5; 7 bases agree with TRBD1. The trim removed 7 bases at V and 3 bases at J, leaving 12 bases unmatched. The CDR3 has 15 residues. Germline values: CDR1 SGHRS, CDR2 YFSETQ. The CDR3 coding sequence is TGCGCCAGCCGACCTACCTCAGGGGGAAAAGAGACCCAGTACTTC. It codes for CASRPTSGGKETQYF. The full variable domain, in which reference TRBV5-1 and TRBJ2-5 provide the parts outside the CDR3, is KAGVTQTPRYLIKTRGQQVTLSCSPISGHRSVSWYQQTPGQGLQFLFEYFSETQRNKGNFPGRFSGRQFSNSRSEMNVSTLELGDSALYLCASRPTSGGKETQYFGPGTRLLVL.

This clonotype was seen many times. The V call is TRBV20-1, the J call TRBJ2-1; no firm D call. Germline CDR1 reads DFQATT; CDR2 reads SNEGSKA (reference sequence). Deletions cut 0 bases from V and 9 bases from J, with 3 bases between. The CDR3 is 10 amino acids. In DNA form, the CDR3 reads TGCAGTGCTAGAGAGAGTGAGCAGTTCTTC. It specifies CSARESEQFF.

This clonotype was detected only a few times. The rearrangement uses TRBV29-1 and TRBJ1-2, with 12 bases matching TRBD1. The germline gives CDR1 SQVTM, CDR2 ANQGSEA. V lost 7 bases to trimming and J lost 7 bases; unmatched junction nucleotides: 7. CDR3 length equals 13 residues. Here the CDR3 reads CSARDRGRSGYTF. DNA of the CDR3: TGCAGCGCACGGGACAGGGGGCGTTCTGGCTACACCTTC.

A few counts support this clonotype. V gene TRBV20-1 combines with J gene TRBJ2-7; the D is unclear. Trimming removed 2 bases from V and 3 bases from J, with 11 bases in between. This CDR3 has 13 residues. CDR1 and CDR2 from the germline V gene are DFQATT and SNEGSKA (reference sequence). This chain's CDR3 is CSARMVANYEQYF. Here the CDR3 DNA reads TGCAGTGCTAGAATGGTAGCCAACTACGAGCAGTACTTC.

This clonotype was counted only a few times. V and J are TRBV24-1 and TRBJ2-1, with D possibly TRBD1 on 6 matching bases. CDR1 is KGHDR and CDR2 is SFDVKD in the germline V gene. This CDR3 has 17 residues. Deletions cut 9 bases from V and 4 bases from J, with 24 bases between. The CDR3 here is CATGAKGTKGSYNEQFF. Here the CDR3 DNA reads TGTGCCACCGGGGCCAAGGGGACAAAAGGGTCGTACAATGAGCAGTTCTTC.

The rearrangement joins TRBV4-3 to TRBJ2-2, with D perhaps TRBD2 (7 bases). This CDR3 is 16 amino acids long. The V gene's germline CDR1 is LGHNA and CDR2 YSLEER. Trimming removed 0 bases at V and 3 bases at J, with 11 bases between. In DNA form, the CDR3 reads TGCGCCAGCAGCCAAGATAGGGGGGGCCACACCGGGGAGCTGTTTTTT. Residues: CASSQDRGGHTGELFF.

The rearrangement uses TRBV6-1 and TRBJ2-2; TRBD2 agrees at 7 bases. Germline CDR1 is MNHNS and CDR2 is SASEGT. This CDR3 has 19 amino acids. V lost 4 bases and J lost 0; bases outside the gene matches: 14. The CDR3 is CASSGRLLGLAANTGELFF. Here the CDR3 DNA reads TGTGCCAGCAGTGGGCGACTATTGGGGCTAGCGGCGAACACCGGGGAGCTGTTTTTT.

In DNA, the CDR3 is TGCGCCAGCAGCTCGGCCCAAGGGGGCTACACCTTC. It translates to CASSSAQGGYTF. The chain is built from TRBV5-1 and TRBJ1-2; D is unclear. CDR1 SGHRS and CDR2 YFSETQ come from the germline V gene. This CDR3 is 12 amino acids long. The V end was cut by 3 bases, the J end by 8 bases, with 11 bases between.

The V and J genes are TRBV20-1 and TRBJ1-5; D might be TRBD1 (5 bases). The CDR3 contains 13 residues. The germline CDR1 and CDR2 sequences are DFQATT and SNEGSKA (reference sequence). Trimming took 0 bases from V and 3 from J, leaving 6 bases between them. The DNA for the CDR3 is TGCAGTGCTAGAGACAGGGCCAATCAGCCCCAGCATTTT. This codes for CSARDRANQPQHF.

This clonotype was seen a few times. CDR3 nucleotide sequence: TGTGCCAGCAGCTCGGGGGCCCGCTCTGGAAACACCATATATTTT. Translating it yields CASSSGARSGNTIYF. The gene calls are TRBV7-9 and TRBJ1-3, with D possibly TRBD1 on 6 matching bases. Germline V gene sequence: CDR1 SEHNR, CDR2 FQNEAQ (reference sequence). V was clipped by 4 bases and J by 0 bases, with 10 bases between them. The CDR3 is 15 amino acids.